This T cell receptor (beta chain) was captured in a study of Ad26.COV2.S vaccination and SARS-CoV-2 variants. Overall study context: The trial was COV1001 and the donor's arm was Ad26.COV2.S. Each vaccinee took Ad26.COV2.S intramuscularly, once or twice 56 days apart.

The V and J ends lost 4 bases and 12 bases respectively, with 12 bases between them. Germline CDR1 and CDR2: MNHEY and SMNVEV (reference sequence). The CDR3 is 11 amino acids. The treatment is: some 19 received Ad26.COV2.S at low or high dose, single or two shots; about 5 received placebo; per-sample allocation not given. Sampling occurred on day 63 after the first vaccine or placebo injection. Vaccine was an Ad26 vector expressing Wuhan-strain SARS-CoV-2 spike. Findings and caveats of the study: Vaccine recipients and placebo recipients showed similar non-spike TCR breadth.

Concerning this clone: Its antigen is still unknown.

Some clones are missing from TCRdb's copy, which holds only in-frame ones; the method was immunoSEQ multiplex PCR. Altogether about 350,000 clones are present, around 89% being singletons, with the ten largest covering roughly 6%. This receptor was identified in a person between 18 and 60 years old who received the Ad26.COV2.S COVID-19 vaccine or a placebo. The sequencing used peripheral blood, collected in a trial of Ad26.COV2.S vaccine versus placebo. The gene calls are TRBV27 and TRBJ2-5; a weak D match, TRBD1 (5 bases). CDR3 DNA: TGTGCCAGCAGTTGGTCAGGGAACGAGTACTTC. Its protein is CASSWSGNEYF.